Listed below are T cell receptor beta chains from one sample, sequenced in a study of neurological immune-mediated disorders. TCRdb re-called the 5' RACE reads with MiXCR, one entry per CDR3 protein. The sample lists around 47,000 distinct CDR3 sequences, roughly 21% occurring once. Sample: PBMCs. All receptors derive from a man in his 60s with HTLV-1-associated myelopathy (HAM/TSP). Both conserved end residues are part of each CDR3. D genes are given only for firm matches. The size of a clone is reported for some rows only, either as once, few or many, or as a class for expanded clones.

v_call	j_call	d_call	clone_size	cdr3_nt	cdr3_aa
TRBV20-1	TRBJ1-2	NA	NA	TGCAGTGCCAGGACGGGCTATGGCTACACCTTC	CSARTGYGYTF
TRBV7-9	TRBJ1-3	NA	many	TGTGCCAGCAGCTTAATTTCGGGGGGGTCTGGAAACACCATATATTTT	CASSLISGGSGNTIYF
TRBV20-1	TRBJ2-1	NA	NA	TGCAGTGCTAGTTATCCTGGGAGCTCCTACAATGAGCAGTTCTTC	CSASYPGSSYNEQFF
TRBV20-1	TRBJ2-3	TRBD2	medium-sized	TGCAGTGGCGGGAGAGGTTCAGATACGCAGTATTTT	CSGGRGSDTQYF
TRBV20-1	TRBJ2-1	TRBD2	many	TGCAGTGCTGGGAGACTAGCGGGAGTGCAGTACAATGAGCAGTTCTTC	CSAGRLAGVQYNEQFF
TRBV2	TRBJ1-1	TRBD1	many	TGTGCCAGCGCTGGACAGGTGGGCACTGAAGCTTTCTTT	CASAGQVGTEAFF
TRBV28	TRBJ2-3	TRBD1	NA	TGTGCCAGCAGTAGAGGACAGGGGGTAACAGATACGCAGTATTTT	CASSRGQGVTDTQYF
TRBV7-3	TRBJ2-2	NA	many	TGTGCCAGCAGGCTAGGGGTCACCGGGGAGCTGTTTTTT	CASRLGVTGELFF
TRBV9	TRBJ1-1	TRBD1	many	TGTGCCAGCAGCGTAGAGGGACAGGGAACTGAAGCTTTCTTT	CASSVEGQGTEAFF
TRBV2	TRBJ2-6	NA	NA	TGTGCCAGCAGTGAGGACAGCTCTGGGGCCAACGTCCTGACTTTC	CASSEDSSGANVLTF
TRBV10-2	TRBJ1-3	NA	many	TGCGCCAGCAGAGGCCCCTCTGGAAACACCATATATTTT	CASRGPSGNTIYF
TRBV3-1	TRBJ2-1	TRBD2	many	TGTGCCAGCAGCCAAGGAAGCGGGGGCTACAATGAGCAGTTCTTC	CASSQGSGGYNEQFF
TRBV28	TRBJ1-1	TRBD1	many	TGTGCCAGCCCCCCGCGGGGACAGGACACTGAAGCTTTCTTT	CASPPRGQDTEAFF
TRBV12-3/TRBV12-4	TRBJ2-3	NA	NA	TGTGCCAGCAGTTCCCGGGGTGTCGGCACAGATACGCAGTATTTT	CASSSRGVGTDTQYF
TRBV7-8	TRBJ2-5	TRBD2	many	TGTGCCAGCAGCTTGGGGGCTAGCGGGATTTCAGAGACCCAGTACTTC	CASSLGASGISETQYF
TRBV6-1	TRBJ2-3	NA	many	TGTGCCGGTTCCGGGTCCCAAACAACAGATACGCAGTATTTT	CAGSGSQTTDTQYF
TRBV29-1	TRBJ2-7	TRBD2	NA	TGCAGCGTTTCGAGTAGAGCGGGAGGGACCTACGAGCAGTACTTC	CSVSSRAGGTYEQYF
TRBV29-1	TRBJ2-3	NA	many	TGCAGCGTTGAAGATCGTACACCCGATACGCAGTATTTT	CSVEDRTPDTQYF
TRBV5-1	TRBJ2-7	TRBD2	many	TGCGCCAGCAGCTCTAGCGGGACCCGCGAGCAGTACTTC	CASSSSGTREQYF
TRBV7-2	TRBJ2-2	NA	many	TGTGCCAGCAGTCCATCAGCGGCTAACACCGGGGAGCTGTTTTTT	CASSPSAANTGELFF
TRBV10-1	TRBJ2-5	NA	NA	TGCGCCAGCAGTGAGTTTGCGGGACAGGAGACCCAGTACTTC	CASSEFAGQETQYF
TRBV9	TRBJ1-5	NA	many	TGTGCCAGCAGCGTAGGCGGGGGCGAGAATCAGCCCCAGCATTTT	CASSVGGGENQPQHF
TRBV3-1	TRBJ1-6	NA	many	TGTGCCAGCAGCACTGGAACCGGGGGCGTAATGTCACCCCTCCACTTT	CASSTGTGGVMSPLHF
TRBV5-1	TRBJ2-7	NA	many	TGCGCCAGCAGCTTCAGAGGCGACTCCTACGAGCAGTACTTC	CASSFRGDSYEQYF
TRBV15	TRBJ1-5	TRBD1	many	TGTGCCACCAGGTCCAGCCCGGGACAGGGAAGGGGACAGCCCCAGCATTTT	CATRSSPGQGRGQPQHF
TRBV20-1	TRBJ1-1	NA	many	TGCAGTGCCTTATCAATGAACACTGAAGCTTTCTTT	CSALSMNTEAFF
TRBV14	TRBJ1-1	NA	NA	TGTGCCAGCAGCCCGACGAGGGGGAACACTGAAGCTTTCTTT	CASSPTRGNTEAFF